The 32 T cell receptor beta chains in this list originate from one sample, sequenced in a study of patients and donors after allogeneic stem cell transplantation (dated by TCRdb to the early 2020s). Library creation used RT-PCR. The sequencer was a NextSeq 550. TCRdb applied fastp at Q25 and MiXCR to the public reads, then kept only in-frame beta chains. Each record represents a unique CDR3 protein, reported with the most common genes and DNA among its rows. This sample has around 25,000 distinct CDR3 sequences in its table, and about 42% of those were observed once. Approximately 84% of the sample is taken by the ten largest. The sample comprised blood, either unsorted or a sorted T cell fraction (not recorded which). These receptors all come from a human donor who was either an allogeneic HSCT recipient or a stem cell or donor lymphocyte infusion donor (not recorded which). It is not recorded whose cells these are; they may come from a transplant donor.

The DNA of the CDR3 is TGTGCCAGCAGCTTTTTACTAGTCACAGATACGCAGTATTTT. This encodes CASSFLLVTDTQYF. The chain combines TRBV11-2 with TRBJ2-3; D is perhaps TRBD2 (5 bases). The germline V gene has CDR1 SGHAT and CDR2 FQNNGV. The CDR3 runs 14 residues. V was trimmed by 3 bases and J by 2 bases, leaving 9 bases between them.

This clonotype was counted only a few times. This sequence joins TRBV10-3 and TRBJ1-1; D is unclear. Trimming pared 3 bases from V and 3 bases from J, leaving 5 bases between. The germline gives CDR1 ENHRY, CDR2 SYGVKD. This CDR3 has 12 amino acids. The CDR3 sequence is CAISEPYTEAFF. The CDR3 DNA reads TGTGCCATCAGTGAACCTTACACTGAAGCTTTCTTT.

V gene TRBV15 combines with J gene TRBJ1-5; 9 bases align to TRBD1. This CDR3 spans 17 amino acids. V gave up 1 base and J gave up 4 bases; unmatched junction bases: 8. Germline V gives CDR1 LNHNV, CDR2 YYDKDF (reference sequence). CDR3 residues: CATSRVSGTGINQPQHF. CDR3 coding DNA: TGTGCCACCAGCAGAGTATCCGGGACAGGGATAAATCAGCCCCAGCATTTT.

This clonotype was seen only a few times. CDR3 sequence reads: CASSLSRYGYTF. The CDR3 DNA reads TGTGCCAGCAGTTTATCCCGTTATGGCTACACCTTC. The chain joins TRBV28 to TRBJ1-2; D ambiguous. Trimming pared 1 base from V and 5 bases from J, leaving 5 bases between. CDR1 and CDR2 from the germline V gene are MDHEN and SYDVKM. The CDR3 is 12 residues long.

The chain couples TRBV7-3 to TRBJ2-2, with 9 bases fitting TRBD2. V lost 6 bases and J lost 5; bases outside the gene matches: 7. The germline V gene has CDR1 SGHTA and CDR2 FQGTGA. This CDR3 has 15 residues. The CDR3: CASRFSSGMTGELFF. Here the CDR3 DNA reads TGTGCCAGCAGGTTCTCTAGCGGGATGACCGGGGAGCTGTTTTTT. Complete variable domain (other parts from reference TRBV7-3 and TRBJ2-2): GAGVSQTPSNKVTEKGKYVELRCDPISGHTALYWYRQSLGQGPEFLIYFQGTGAADDSGLPNDRFFAVRPEGSVSTLKIQRTERGDSAVYLCASRFSSGMTGELFFGEGSRLTVL.

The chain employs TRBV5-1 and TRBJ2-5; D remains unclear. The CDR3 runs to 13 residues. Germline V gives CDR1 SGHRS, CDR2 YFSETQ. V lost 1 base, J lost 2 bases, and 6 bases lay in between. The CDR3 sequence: CASSLWTQETQYF. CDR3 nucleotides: TGCGCCAGCAGCTTGTGGACGCAAGAGACCCAGTACTTC.

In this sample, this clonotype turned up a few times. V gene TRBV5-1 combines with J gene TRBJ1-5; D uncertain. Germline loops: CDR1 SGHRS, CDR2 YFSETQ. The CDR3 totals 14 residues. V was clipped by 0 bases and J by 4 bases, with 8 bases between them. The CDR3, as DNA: TGCGCCAGCAGCTTGGTTCCGGGAAATCAGCCCCAGCATTTT. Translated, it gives CASSLVPGNQPQHF.

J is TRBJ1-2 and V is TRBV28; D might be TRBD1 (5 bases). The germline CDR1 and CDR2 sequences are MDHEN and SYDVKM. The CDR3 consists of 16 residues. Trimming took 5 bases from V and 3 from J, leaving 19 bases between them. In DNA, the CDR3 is TGTGCCAGCAGTGGACCGGGGCAGGGAGCATACTATGGCTACACCTTC. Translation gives CASSGPGQGAYYGYTF.

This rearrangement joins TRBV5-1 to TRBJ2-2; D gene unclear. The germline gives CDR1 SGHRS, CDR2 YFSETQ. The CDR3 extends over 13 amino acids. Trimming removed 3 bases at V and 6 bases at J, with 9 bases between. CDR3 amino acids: CASSSKTAGELFF. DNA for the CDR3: TGCGCCAGCAGCTCAAAAACGGCCGGGGAGCTGTTTTTT. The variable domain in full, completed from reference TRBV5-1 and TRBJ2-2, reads KAGVTQTPRYLIKTRGQQVTLSCSPISGHRSVSWYQQTPGQGLQFLFEYFSETQRNKGNFPGRFSGRQFSNSRSEMNVSTLELGDSALYLCASSSKTAGELFFGEGSRLTVL.

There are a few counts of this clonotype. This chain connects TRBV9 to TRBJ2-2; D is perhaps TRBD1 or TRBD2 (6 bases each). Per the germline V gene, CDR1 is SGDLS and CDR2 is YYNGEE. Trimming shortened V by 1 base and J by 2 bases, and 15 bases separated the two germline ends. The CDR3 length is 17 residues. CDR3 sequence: CASSVPRGGGNTGELFF. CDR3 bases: TGTGCCAGCAGCGTACCTCGAGGGGGAGGAAACACCGGGGAGCTGTTTTTT.

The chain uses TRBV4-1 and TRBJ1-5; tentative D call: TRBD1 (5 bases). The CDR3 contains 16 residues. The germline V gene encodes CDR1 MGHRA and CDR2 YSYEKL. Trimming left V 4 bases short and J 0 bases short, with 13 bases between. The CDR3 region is CASSPGSSYSNQPQHF. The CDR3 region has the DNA TGCGCCAGCAGCCCAGGGAGCAGTTATAGCAATCAGCCCCAGCATTTT.

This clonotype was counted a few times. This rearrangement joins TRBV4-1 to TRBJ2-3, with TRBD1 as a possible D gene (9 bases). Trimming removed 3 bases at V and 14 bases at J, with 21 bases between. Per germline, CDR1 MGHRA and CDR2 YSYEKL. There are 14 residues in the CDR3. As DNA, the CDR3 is TGCGCCAGCAGCCAGGGACTAGAGACAGGGGGAAGGTATTTT. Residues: CASSQGLETGGRYF.

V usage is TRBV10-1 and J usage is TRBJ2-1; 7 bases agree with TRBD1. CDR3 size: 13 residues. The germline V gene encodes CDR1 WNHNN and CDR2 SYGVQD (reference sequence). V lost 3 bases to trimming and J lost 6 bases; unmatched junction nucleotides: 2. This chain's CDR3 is CASSEQGFNEQFF. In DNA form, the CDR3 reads TGCGCCAGCAGTGAACAGGGGTTCAATGAGCAGTTCTTC.

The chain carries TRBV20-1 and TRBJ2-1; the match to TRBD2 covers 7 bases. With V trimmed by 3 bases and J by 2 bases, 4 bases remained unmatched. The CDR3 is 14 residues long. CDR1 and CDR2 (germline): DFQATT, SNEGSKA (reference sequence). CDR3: CSASASGTYNEQFF. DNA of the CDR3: TGCAGTGCTAGTGCTAGCGGTACCTACAATGAGCAGTTCTTC.

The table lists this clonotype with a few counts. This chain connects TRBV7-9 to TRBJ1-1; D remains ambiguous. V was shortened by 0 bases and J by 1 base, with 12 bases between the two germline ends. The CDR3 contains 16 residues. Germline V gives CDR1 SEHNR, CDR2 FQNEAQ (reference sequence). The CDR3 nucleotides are TGTGCCAGCAGCTTAGCGCACCGGGGTAGGAACACTGAAGCTTTCTTT. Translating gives CASSLAHRGRNTEAFF. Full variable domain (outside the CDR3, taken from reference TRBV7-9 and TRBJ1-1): DTGVSQNPRHKITKRGQNVTFRCDPISEHNRLYWYRQTLGQGPEFLTYFQNEAQLEKSRLLSDRFSAERPKGSFSTLEIQRTEQGDSAMYLCASSLAHRGRNTEAFFGQGTRLTVV.

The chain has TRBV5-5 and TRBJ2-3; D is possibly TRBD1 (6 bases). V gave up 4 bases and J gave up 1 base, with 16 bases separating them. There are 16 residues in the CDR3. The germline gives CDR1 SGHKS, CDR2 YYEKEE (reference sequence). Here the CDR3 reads CASSPPTGLRTDTQYF. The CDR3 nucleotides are TGTGCCAGCAGCCCACCGACAGGATTGCGCACAGATACGCAGTATTTT.

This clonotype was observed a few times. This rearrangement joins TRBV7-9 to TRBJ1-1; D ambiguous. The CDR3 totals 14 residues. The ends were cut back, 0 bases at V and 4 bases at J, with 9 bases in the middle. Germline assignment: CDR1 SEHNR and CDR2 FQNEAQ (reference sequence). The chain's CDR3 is CASSLALGFTEAFF. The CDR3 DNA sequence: TGTGCCAGCAGCTTAGCGTTGGGTTTCACTGAAGCTTTCTTT.

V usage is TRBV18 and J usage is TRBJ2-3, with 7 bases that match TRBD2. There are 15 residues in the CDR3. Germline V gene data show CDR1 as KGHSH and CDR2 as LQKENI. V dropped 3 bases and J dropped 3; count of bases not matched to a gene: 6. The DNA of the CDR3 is TGTGCCAGCTCACCTACGCGGGGGAGAACAGATACGCAGTATTTT. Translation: CASSPTRGRTDTQYF.

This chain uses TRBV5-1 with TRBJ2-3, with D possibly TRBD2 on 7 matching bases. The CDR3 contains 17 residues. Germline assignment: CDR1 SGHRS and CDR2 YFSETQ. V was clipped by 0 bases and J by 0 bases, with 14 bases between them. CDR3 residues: CASSLVTGGPSTDTQYF. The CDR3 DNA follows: TGCGCCAGCAGCTTGGTGACCGGGGGGCCTAGCACAGATACGCAGTATTTT.

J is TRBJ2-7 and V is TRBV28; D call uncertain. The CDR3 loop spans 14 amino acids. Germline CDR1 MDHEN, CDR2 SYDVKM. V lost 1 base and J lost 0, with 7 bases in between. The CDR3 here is CASSLSRASYEQYF. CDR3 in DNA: TGTGCCAGCAGTTTATCCCGAGCCTCCTACGAGCAGTACTTC.

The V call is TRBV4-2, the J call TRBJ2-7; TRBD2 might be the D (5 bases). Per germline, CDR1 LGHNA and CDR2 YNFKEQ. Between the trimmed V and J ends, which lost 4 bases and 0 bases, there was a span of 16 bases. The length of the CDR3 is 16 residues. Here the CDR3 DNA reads TGTGCCAGCAGCCCTTCCTTTGGCACTAGCTCCTACGAGCAGTACTTC. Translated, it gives CASSPSFGTSSYEQYF.

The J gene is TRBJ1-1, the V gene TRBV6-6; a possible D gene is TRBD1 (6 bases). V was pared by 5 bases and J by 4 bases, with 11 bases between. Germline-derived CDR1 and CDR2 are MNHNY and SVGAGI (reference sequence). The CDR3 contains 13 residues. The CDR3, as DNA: TGTGCCAGCAGTCAGGGGTTAGGCACTGAAGCTTTCTTT. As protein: CASSQGLGTEAFF.

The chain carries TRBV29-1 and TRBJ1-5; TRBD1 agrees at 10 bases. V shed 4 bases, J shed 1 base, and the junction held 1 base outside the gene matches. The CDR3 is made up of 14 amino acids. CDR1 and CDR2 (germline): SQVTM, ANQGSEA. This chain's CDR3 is CSVGTGGSNQPQHF. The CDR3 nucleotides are TGCAGCGTTGGGACAGGGGGAAGCAATCAGCCCCAGCATTTT.

CDR3 DNA sequence: TGTGCCAGCAGTCGCAGGGGGGGTCGGGGTAATCAGCCCCAGCATTTT. It encodes CASSRRGGRGNQPQHF. The gene calls are TRBV6-5 and TRBJ1-5; 7 bases match TRBD1. CDR1 is MNHEY, CDR2 SVGAGI, per germline. The CDR3 runs to 16 residues. With 5 bases clipped from V and 4 bases from J, the junction kept 11 bases outside the gene matches.

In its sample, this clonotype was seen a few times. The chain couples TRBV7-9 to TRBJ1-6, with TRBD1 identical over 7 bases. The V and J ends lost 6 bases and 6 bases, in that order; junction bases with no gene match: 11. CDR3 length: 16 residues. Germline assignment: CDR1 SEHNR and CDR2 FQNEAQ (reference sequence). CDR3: CASRYAGTVTNSPLHF. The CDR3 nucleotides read TGTGCCAGCAGATATGCCGGGACAGTAACTAATTCACCCCTCCACTTT.

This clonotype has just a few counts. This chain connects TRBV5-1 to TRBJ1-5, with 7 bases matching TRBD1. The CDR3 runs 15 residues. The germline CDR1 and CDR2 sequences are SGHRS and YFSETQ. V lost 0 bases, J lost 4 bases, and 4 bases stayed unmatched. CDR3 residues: CASSLGDSPNQPQHF. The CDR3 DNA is TGCGCCAGCAGCTTGGGGGACAGCCCTAATCAGCCCCAGCATTTT.

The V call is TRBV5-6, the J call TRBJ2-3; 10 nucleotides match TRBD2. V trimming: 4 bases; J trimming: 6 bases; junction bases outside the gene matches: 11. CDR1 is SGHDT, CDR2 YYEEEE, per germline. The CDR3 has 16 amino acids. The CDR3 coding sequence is TGTGCCAGCAGCCGGACTAGCGGAGGGACCCGGGATACGCAGTATTTT. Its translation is CASSRTSGGTRDTQYF.

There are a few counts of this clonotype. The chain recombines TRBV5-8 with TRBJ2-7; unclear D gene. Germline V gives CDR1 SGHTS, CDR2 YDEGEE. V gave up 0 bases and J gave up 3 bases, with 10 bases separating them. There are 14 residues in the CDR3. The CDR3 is CASSLDSGYYEQYF. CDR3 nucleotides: TGTGCCAGCAGCTTGGACTCCGGGTACTACGAGCAGTACTTC.

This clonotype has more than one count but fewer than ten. This chain's CDR3 is CASSLGLARGEKLFF. Written as DNA, the CDR3 is TGTGCCAGCAGTTTAGGGCTAGCGAGAGGGGAAAAACTGTTTTTT. The rearrangement uses TRBV12-3 or TRBV12-4 and TRBJ1-4, with unresolved D. The CDR3 runs to 15 residues. Trimming stripped 1 base from V and 8 bases from J, with 14 bases between.

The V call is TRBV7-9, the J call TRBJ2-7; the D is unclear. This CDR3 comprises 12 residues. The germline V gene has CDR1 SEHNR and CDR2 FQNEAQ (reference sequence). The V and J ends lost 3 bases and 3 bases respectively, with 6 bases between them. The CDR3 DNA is TGTGCCAGCAGCTTTCATGACTACGAGCAGTACTTC. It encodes CASSFHDYEQYF. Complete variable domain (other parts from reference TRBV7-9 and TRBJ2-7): DTGVSQNPRHKITKRGQNVTFRCDPISEHNRLYWYRQTLGQGPEFLTYFQNEAQLEKSRLLSDRFSAERPKGSFSTLEIQRTEQGDSAMYLCASSFHDYEQYFGPGTRLTVT.

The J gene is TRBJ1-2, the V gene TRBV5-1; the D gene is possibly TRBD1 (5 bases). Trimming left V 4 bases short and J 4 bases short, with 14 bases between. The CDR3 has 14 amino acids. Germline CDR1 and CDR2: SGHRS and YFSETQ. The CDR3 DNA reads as TGCGCCAGCAGCCCCGGGACGGTTGGCTATGGCTACACCTTC. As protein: CASSPGTVGYGYTF.

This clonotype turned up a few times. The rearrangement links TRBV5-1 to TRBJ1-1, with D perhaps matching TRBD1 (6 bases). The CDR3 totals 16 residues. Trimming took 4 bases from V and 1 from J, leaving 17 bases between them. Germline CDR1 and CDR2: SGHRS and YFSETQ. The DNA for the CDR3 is TGCGCCAGCAGCCAGGGGACCCTCCTCCAGAACACTGAAGCTTTCTTT. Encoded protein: CASSQGTLLQNTEAFF.